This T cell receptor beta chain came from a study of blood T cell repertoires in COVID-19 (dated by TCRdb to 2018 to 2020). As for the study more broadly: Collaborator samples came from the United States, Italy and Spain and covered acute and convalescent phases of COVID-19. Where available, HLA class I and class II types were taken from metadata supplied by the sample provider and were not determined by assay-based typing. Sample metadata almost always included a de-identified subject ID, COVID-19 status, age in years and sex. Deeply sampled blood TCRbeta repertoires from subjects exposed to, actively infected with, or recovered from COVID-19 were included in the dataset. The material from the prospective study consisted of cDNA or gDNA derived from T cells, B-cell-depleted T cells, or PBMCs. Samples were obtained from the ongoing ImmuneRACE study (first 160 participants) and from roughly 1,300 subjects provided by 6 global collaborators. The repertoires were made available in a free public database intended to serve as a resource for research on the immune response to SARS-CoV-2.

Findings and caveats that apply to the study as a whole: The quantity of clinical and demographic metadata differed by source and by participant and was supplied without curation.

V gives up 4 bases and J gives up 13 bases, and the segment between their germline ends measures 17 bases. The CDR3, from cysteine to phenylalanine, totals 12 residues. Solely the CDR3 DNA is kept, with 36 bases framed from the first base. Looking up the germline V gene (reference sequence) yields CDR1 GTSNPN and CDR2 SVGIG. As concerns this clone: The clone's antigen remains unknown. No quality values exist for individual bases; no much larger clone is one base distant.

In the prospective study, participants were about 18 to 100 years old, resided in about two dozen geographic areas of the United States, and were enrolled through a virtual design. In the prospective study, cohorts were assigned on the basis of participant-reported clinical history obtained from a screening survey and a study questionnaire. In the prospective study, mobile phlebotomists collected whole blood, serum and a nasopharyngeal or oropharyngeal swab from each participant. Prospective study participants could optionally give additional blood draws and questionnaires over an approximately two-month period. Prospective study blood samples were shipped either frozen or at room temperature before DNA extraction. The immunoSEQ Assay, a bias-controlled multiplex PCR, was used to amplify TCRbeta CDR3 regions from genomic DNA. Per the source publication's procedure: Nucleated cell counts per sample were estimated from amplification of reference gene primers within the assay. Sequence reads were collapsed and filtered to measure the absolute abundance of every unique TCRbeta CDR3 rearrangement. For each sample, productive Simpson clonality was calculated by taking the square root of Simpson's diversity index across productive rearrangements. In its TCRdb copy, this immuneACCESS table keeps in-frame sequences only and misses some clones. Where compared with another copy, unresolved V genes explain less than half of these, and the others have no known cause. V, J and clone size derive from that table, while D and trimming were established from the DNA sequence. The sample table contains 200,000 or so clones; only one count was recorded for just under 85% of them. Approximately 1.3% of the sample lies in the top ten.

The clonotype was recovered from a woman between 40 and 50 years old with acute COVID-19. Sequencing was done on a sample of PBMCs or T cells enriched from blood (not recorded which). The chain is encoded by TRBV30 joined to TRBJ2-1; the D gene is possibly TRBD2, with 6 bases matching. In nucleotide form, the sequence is TGTGCCTGGAACCGACTACGGGGGATACAGTTCTTC. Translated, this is CAWNRLRGIQFF.